A selection of T cell receptor beta chains follows, all from one sample in a study of T cell repertoires in cytomegalovirus infection. TCRdb ran MiXCR on the reads and lists one entry per CDR3 protein. The sample lists approximately 200,000 distinct CDR3 sequences, 28% seen once, with just over 30% in the top ten. Sample: PBMCs. These receptors originate from a human donor in good health (CMV status not recorded). Some clones in this sample may be carry-over from other donors' samples. Both conserved end residues are part of each CDR3. The order of the fields is V gene, D gene, clone size, J gene, CDR3 DNA, CDR3 protein. A D gene is named only where the DNA matches it firmly. Some rows mark clone size as missing; the rest say once, few, many or name a class of expanded clone.

TRBV10-2,TRBD1,many,TRBJ2-7,TGCGCCAGCAGGCCCGGGACAGCAATCCTTTTCTCCTACGAGCAGTACTTC,CASRPGTAILFSYEQYF
TRBV27,TRBD2,few,TRBJ2-2,TGTGCCAGCAGTTTTTTGGCGGGGGGCCGTAGCACCGGGGAGCTGTTTTTT,CASSFLAGGRSTGELFF
TRBV13,TRBD1,.,TRBJ1-2,TGTGCCAGCAGCCCACGGACAGGGACGATGGGTGGCTACACCTTC,CASSPRTGTMGGYTF
TRBV2,TRBD1,.,TRBJ1-4,TGTGCCAGCAGCGGGACAGCTGAAAAACTGTTTTTT,CASSGTAEKLFF
TRBV29-1,TRBD1,.,TRBJ2-7,TGCAGCGTCGGACAGGTAGAAGGTTACGAGCAGTACTTC,CSVGQVEGYEQYF
TRBV12-3/TRBV12-4,.,.,TRBJ2-1,TGTGCCAGCAGGGGCGACAGAAATGAGCAGTTCTTC,CASRGDRNEQFF
TRBV30,.,.,TRBJ1-3,TGTGCCTGGAGTGCCCTCCGCTCTGGAAACACCATATATTTT,CAWSALRSGNTIYF
TRBV7-2,TRBD1,many,TRBJ1-5,TGTGCCAGCAGCTTAGGGGGACAGGGGAACCAGCCCCAGCATTTT,CASSLGGQGNQPQHF
TRBV3-1,.,.,TRBJ2-7,TGTGCCAGCAGCCCCGGATTGGGGCAGGGGTCCTACGAGCAGTACTTC,CASSPGLGQGSYEQYF
TRBV12-5,TRBD1,few,TRBJ2-2,TGTGCTAGTGGTTTGTTTGCAGGGGGCCCCGGGGAGCTGTTTTTT,CASGLFAGGPGELFF
TRBV6-5,.,.,TRBJ1-2,TGTGCCAGCAGTTACTCCGGACAGTCTAACTATGGCTACACCTTC,CASSYSGQSNYGYTF
TRBV30,.,few,TRBJ1-4,TGTGCCTGGAGTGTAAACCGAGGGGTGAGAAGAGCAACTAATGAAAAACTGTTTTTT,CAWSVNRGVRRATNEKLFF
TRBV25-1,TRBD1,.,TRBJ2-1,TGTGCCAGCAGTGAGGAGCACAGGGGGTACGGCTACAATGAGCAGTTCTTC,CASSEEHRGYGYNEQFF
TRBV7-6,.,.,TRBJ2-4,TGTGCCAGCAGCTTCTCACAGTCAAACATTCAGTACTTC,CASSFSQSNIQYF
TRBV5-1,TRBD1,.,TRBJ1-1,TGCGCCAGCAGCTTGGAAGGAAAAGGAGACAGGGCGGGCACTGAAGCTTTCTTT,CASSLEGKGDRAGTEAFF
TRBV27,.,.,TRBJ2-7,TGTGCCAGCAGATCCGGGACCTCCTACGAGCAGTACTTC,CASRSGTSYEQYF
TRBV2,TRBD1,few,TRBJ1-1,TGTGCCAGCAGTGTCTCGGGACAGGGAGGCACTGAAGCTTTCTTT,CASSVSGQGGTEAFF
TRBV12-3/TRBV12-4,.,.,TRBJ1-5,TGTGCCAGCAGTTTAGACCGGGAAGACAATCAGCCCCAGCATTTT,CASSLDREDNQPQHF
TRBV5-6,.,.,TRBJ2-1,TGTGCCAGCAGCTTGAACTGGGGACCCTACAATGAGCAGTTCTTC,CASSLNWGPYNEQFF
TRBV4-2,.,few,TRBJ2-3,TGTGCCAGCAGCCTTGCCCAAGGGAATACGCAGTATTTT,CASSLAQGNTQYF
TRBV19,.,few,TRBJ2-7,TGTGCCAGTAGTATTAAGGTCGGCAGTTCCTACGAGCAGTACTTC,CASSIKVGSSYEQYF
TRBV7-2,TRBD2,many,TRBJ2-5,TGTGCCACATCCGAGGGGCTAGCGGGGGGGCAAGAGACCCAGTACTTC,CATSEGLAGGQETQYF
TRBV7-2,TRBD1,many,TRBJ2-2,TGTGCCAGCAGCTTAGTAGGGGGCACCACCGGGGAGCTGTTTTTT,CASSLVGGTTGELFF